One and the same sample provided the 3 T cell receptor beta chains below, sequenced in a study of T cell responses to AZD1222 COVID-19 vaccine. The table came from immunoSEQ multiplex PCR; TCRdb's copy has only in-frame clones and leaves some out. In the table there are roughly 180,000 clones, roughly nine tenths of which are singletons. The source material was peripheral blood, sampled 28 days after the second AZD1222 dose. These receptors were collected from an adult who received the AZD1222 COVID-19 vaccine.

The chain recombines TRBV19 with TRBJ1-2; TRBD1 aligns across 7 bases. The CDR3 contains 14 residues. CDR1 LNHDA and CDR2 SQIVND come from the germline V gene (reference sequence). V lost 4 bases to trimming and J lost 8 bases; unmatched junction nucleotides: 10. The CDR3 DNA is TGTGCCAGTAGTACGGACAGGTTAAGACAGGGCTACACCTTC. This gives the protein CASSTDRLRQGYTF.

The rearrangement joins TRBV2 to TRBJ2-3, with TRBD2 as a possible D gene (5 bases). The germline V gene has CDR1 SNHLY and CDR2 FYNNEI. The CDR3 runs 11 residues. V lost 5 bases and J 7 bases, leaving 7 bases between the germline ends. The CDR3 sequence is CASSRTYTQYF. CDR3 bases: TGTGCCAGCAGTAGGACTTATACGCAGTATTTT.

This clone was seen more than once but under ten times. The J gene is TRBJ1-1, the V gene TRBV7-8; 8 positions match TRBD1. This CDR3 spans 14 amino acids. V dropped 6 bases and J dropped 4; count of bases not matched to a gene: 7. From germline, CDR1 is SGHVS and CDR2 FQNEAQ. CDR3 DNA sequence: TGTGCCAGCAGACTAGACAGGGGAGTCACTGAAGCTTTCTTT. Translation: CASRLDRGVTEAFF.